Shown below are 11 T cell receptor beta chains from a single sample sequenced in a study of OX40 agonist ivuxolimab in advanced cancers. TCRdb's copy holds only in-frame clones and misses some; the assay was immunoSEQ multiplex PCR. The sample records about 43,000 clones, 75% to 90% being singletons. The specimen was CD4+ or CD8+ T cells sorted from blood, collected in a trial of the OX40 agonist ivuxolimab. The receptors come from an adult with an advanced solid tumor such as melanoma, head and neck, liver or kidney cancer.

This chain links TRBV11-2 with TRBJ1-4, with unresolved D. This CDR3 comprises 13 residues. V gave up 3 bases and J gave up 6 bases, with 8 bases separating them. The germline gives CDR1 SGHAT, CDR2 FQNNGV. Here the CDR3 DNA reads TGTGCCAGCAGCTTCAACGGGTATGAAAAACTGTTTTTT. Translation gives CASSFNGYEKLFF.

In this sample, this clone turned up a few times. The chain carries TRBV13 and TRBJ1-2; 9 nucleotides agree with TRBD1. After removal of 4 bases from V and 6 bases from J, the junction contained 6 bases not matched to a gene. In germline, CDR1 is PRHDT, CDR2 FYEKMQ (reference sequence). The CDR3 totals 14 residues. The CDR3 DNA sequence: TGTGCCAGCAGCTCCCGGACAGGGGAGGATGGCTACACCTTC. Translated: CASSSRTGEDGYTF.

The chain employs TRBV27 and TRBJ2-1; 14 positions match TRBD2. The V and J ends lost 7 bases and 1 base, in that order; junction bases with no gene match: 9. Germline-derived CDR1 and CDR2 are MNHEY and SMNVEV (reference sequence). The CDR3 is 18 residues long. CDR3 loop: CASTWGLAGVRSYNEQFF. CDR3 nucleotides: TGTGCCAGCACGTGGGGACTAGCGGGAGTGAGGTCCTACAATGAGCAGTTCTTC.

This sequence joins TRBV4-3 and TRBJ2-1; 11 bases fit TRBD2. The trim removed 0 bases at V and 3 bases at J, leaving 7 bases unmatched. The CDR3 contains 18 residues. Germline values: CDR1 LGHNA, CDR2 YSLEER. The CDR3 region is CASSQDRIAGGGYNEQFF. The CDR3 region has the DNA TGCGCCAGCAGCCAAGATCGTATAGCGGGAGGGGGCTACAATGAGCAGTTCTTC.

V usage is TRBV18 and J usage is TRBJ2-5; no reliable D call. The V end was cut by 1 base, the J end by 5 bases, with 5 bases between. This CDR3 is built from 12 residues. Germline-derived CDR1 and CDR2 are KGHSH and LQKENI. The CDR3 DNA reads as TGTGCCAGCTCACCACTGGGGGAGACCCAGTACTTC. Its translation is CASSPLGETQYF.

The V gene is TRBV27, the J gene TRBJ1-1; D might be TRBD1 (5 bases). The CDR3 is made up of 14 amino acids. V lost 5 bases and J 1 base, leaving 11 bases between the germline ends. Germline lookup yields CDR1 MNHEY and CDR2 SMNVEV (reference sequence). The CDR3 spells CASSLLGQNTEAFF. CDR3 in DNA: TGTGCCAGCAGTCTCCTCGGACAGAACACTGAAGCTTTCTTT.

This sequence joins TRBV9 and TRBJ2-3; D is possibly TRBD2 (6 bases). Germline V CDR1 and CDR2: SGDLS, YYNGEE. The germline V and J ends were trimmed by 4 bases and 3 bases, with 9 bases remaining between them. The CDR3 runs to 13 residues. CDR3 region: CASSLGGTDTQYF. Here the CDR3 DNA reads TGTGCCAGCAGCCTCGGGGGAACAGATACGCAGTATTTT.

The rearrangement joins TRBV27 to TRBJ2-2; 7 bases agree with TRBD1. In germline, CDR1 is MNHEY, CDR2 SMNVEV (reference sequence). V trimming: 5 bases; J trimming: 5 bases; junction bases outside the gene matches: 8. This CDR3 comprises 15 residues. The CDR3 is CASSTTGTATGELFF. CDR3 DNA sequence: TGTGCCAGCAGTACAACCGGGACAGCAACCGGGGAGCTGTTTTTT.

The rearrangement joins TRBV19 to TRBJ1-1; D ambiguous. Germline-derived CDR1 and CDR2 are LNHDA and SQIVND (reference sequence). The V end was cut by 5 bases, the J end by 1 base, with 5 bases between. This CDR3 contains 12 residues. CDR3 in amino acids: CASSVSNTEAFF. The CDR3 coding sequence is TGTGCCAGTAGTGTGTCGAACACTGAAGCTTTCTTT.

Only one count was recorded for this clone. V and J are TRBV5-4 and TRBJ2-1; D gene unclear. Germline CDR1 is SGHNT and CDR2 is YYREEE (reference sequence). V was shortened by 4 bases and J by 0 bases, with 20 bases between the two germline ends. This CDR3 has 18 amino acids. This chain's CDR3 is CASSKLVKKLSSYNEQFF. The CDR3 nucleotides are TGTGCCAGCAGCAAGCTAGTAAAGAAATTAAGCTCCTACAATGAGCAGTTCTTC.

The chain has TRBV29-1 and TRBJ2-2; perhaps TRBD1 as D (6 bases). CDR1 and CDR2 (germline): SQVTM, ANQGSEA. V was clipped by 6 bases and J by 7 bases, with 12 bases between them. The CDR3 covers 12 residues. In DNA form, the CDR3 reads TGCAGCGTAGCCCTAGGGGGCGGGGAGCTGTTTTTT. Its protein product is CSVALGGGELFF.